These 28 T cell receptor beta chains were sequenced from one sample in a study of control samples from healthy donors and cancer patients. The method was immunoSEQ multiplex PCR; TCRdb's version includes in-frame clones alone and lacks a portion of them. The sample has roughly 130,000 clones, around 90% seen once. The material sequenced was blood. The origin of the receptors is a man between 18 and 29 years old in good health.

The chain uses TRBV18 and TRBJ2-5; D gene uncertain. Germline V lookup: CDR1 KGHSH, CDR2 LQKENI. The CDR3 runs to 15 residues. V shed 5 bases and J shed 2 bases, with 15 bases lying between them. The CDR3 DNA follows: TGTGCCAGCTCAACGGGTCAGCAATTACAAGAGACCCAGTACTTC. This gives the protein CASSTGQQLQETQYF.

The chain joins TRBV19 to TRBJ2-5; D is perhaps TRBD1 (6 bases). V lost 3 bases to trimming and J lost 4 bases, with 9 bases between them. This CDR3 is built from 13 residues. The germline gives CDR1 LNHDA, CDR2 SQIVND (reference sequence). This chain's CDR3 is CASSIIRGETQYF. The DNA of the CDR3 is TGTGCCAGTAGTATCATCAGGGGAGAGACCCAGTACTTC.

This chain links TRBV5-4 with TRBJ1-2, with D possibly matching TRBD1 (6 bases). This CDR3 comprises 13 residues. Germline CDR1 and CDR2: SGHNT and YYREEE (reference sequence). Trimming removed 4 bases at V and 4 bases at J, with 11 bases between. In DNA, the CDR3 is TGTGCCAGCAGCCCCCGGGACACCTATGGCTACACCTTC. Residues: CASSPRDTYGYTF.

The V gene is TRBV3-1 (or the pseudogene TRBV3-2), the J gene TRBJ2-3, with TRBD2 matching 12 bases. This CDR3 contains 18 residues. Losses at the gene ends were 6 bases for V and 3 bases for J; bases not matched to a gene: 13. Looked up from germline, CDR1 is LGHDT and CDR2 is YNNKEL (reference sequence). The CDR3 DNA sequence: TGTGCCAGCAGTCCTGACCCGACTAGCGGGAGTGGAACAGATACGCAGTATTTT. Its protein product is CASSPDPTSGSGTDTQYF.

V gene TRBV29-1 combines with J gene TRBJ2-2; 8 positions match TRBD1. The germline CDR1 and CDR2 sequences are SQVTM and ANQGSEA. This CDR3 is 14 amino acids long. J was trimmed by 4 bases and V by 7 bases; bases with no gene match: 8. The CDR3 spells CSGRQGLGTGELFF. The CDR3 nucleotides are TGCAGCGGGCGACAGGGGTTGGGCACCGGGGAGCTGTTTTTT.

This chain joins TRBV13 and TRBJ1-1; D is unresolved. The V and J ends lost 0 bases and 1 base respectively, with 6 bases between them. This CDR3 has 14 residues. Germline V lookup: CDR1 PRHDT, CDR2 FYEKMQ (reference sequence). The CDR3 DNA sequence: TGTGCCAGCAGCTTAGGGGAACCGAACACTGAAGCTTTCTTT. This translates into CASSLGEPNTEAFF.

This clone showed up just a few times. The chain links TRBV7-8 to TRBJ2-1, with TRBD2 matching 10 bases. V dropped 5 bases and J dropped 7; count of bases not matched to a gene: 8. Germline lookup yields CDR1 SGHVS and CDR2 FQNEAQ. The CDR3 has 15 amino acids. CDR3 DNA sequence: TGTGCCAGCAGCCCCCAGGAGCGGGGGGGGAATGAGCAGTTCTTC. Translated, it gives CASSPQERGGNEQFF.

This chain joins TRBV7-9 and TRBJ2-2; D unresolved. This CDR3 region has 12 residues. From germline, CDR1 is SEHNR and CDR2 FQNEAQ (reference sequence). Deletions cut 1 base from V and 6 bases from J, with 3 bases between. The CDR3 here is CASSLDPGELFF. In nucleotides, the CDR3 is TGTGCCAGCAGCTTAGACCCCGGGGAGCTGTTTTTT.

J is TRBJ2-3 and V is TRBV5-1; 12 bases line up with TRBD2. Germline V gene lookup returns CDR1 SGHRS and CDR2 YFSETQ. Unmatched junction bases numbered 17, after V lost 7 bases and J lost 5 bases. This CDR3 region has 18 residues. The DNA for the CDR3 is TGCGCCAGCGGTACTAGCGGGGGGTTACGAATGCCCTTAGATACGCAGTATTTT. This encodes CASGTSGGLRMPLDTQYF.

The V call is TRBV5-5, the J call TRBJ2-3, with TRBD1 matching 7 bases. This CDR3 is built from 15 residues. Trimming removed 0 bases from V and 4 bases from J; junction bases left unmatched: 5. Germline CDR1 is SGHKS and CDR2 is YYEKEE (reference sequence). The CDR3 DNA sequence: TGTGCCAGCAGCTTGGAACAGGGGAAAGCAGATACGCAGTATTTT. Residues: CASSLEQGKADTQYF. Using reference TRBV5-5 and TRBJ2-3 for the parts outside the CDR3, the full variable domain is DAGVTQSPTHLIKTRGQQVTLRCSPISGHKSVSWYQQVLGQGPQFIFQYYEKEERGRGNFPDRFSARQFPNYSSELNVNALLLGDSALYLCASSLEQGKADTQYFGPGTRLTVL.

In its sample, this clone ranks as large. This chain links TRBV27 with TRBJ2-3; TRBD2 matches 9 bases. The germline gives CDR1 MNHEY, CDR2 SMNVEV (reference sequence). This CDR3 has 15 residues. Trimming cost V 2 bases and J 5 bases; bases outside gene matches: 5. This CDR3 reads CASSLLAGRGDTQYF. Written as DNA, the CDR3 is TGTGCCAGCAGTTTACTAGCGGGGCGGGGAGATACGCAGTATTTT.

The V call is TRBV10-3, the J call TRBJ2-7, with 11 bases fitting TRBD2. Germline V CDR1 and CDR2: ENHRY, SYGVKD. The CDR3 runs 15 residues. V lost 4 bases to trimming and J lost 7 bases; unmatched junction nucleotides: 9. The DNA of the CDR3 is TGTGCCATCAGTGCCAGTAGCGGGAGGGCCGGGGAGCAGTACGTC. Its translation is CAISASSGRAGEQYV.

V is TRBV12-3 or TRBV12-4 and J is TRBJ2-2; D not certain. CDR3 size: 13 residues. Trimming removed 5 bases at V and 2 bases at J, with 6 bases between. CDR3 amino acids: CASSRLNTGELFF. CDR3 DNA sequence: TGTGCCAGCAGTCGGCTCAACACCGGGGAGCTGTTTTTT.

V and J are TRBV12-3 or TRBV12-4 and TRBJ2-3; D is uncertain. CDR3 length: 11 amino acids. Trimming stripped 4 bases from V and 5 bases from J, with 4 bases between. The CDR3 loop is CASSSVDTQYF. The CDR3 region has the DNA TGTGCCAGCAGTTCCGTAGATACGCAGTATTTT.

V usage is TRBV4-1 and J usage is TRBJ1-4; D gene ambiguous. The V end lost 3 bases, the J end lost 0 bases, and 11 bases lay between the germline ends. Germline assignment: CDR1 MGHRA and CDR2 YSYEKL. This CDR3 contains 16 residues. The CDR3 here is CASSHPWKATNEKLFF. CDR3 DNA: TGCGCCAGCAGCCATCCGTGGAAGGCAACTAATGAAAAACTGTTTTTT.

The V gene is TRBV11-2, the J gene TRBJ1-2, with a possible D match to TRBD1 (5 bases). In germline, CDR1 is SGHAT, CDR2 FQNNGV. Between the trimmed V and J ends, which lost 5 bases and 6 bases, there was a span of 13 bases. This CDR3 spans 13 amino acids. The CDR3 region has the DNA TGTGCCAGCAGCACCAGGGAGGATGATGGCTACACCTTC. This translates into CASSTREDDGYTF.

This CDR3 is CASSHTTGYGYTF. In DNA, the CDR3 is TGTGCCAGCAGCCACACCACCGGTTATGGCTACACCTTC. This chain joins TRBV7-6 and TRBJ1-2; D is unresolved. Germline CDR1 SGHVS, CDR2 FNYEAQ. Trimming took 5 bases from V and 5 from J, leaving 12 bases between them. CDR3 length: 13 residues.

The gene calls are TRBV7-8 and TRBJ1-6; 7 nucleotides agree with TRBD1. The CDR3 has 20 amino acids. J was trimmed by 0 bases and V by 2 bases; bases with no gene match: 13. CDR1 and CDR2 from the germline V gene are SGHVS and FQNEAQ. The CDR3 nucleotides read TGTGCCAGCAGCTTAATGGGACAGTCATCGGGGAGCTCCTATAATTCACCCCTCCACTTT. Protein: CASSLMGQSSGSSYNSPLHF.

Here the CDR3 DNA reads TGCAGCGCCCGGACAGGGAACACTGAAGCTTTCTTT. Translation gives CSARTGNTEAFF. The chain recombines TRBV29-1 with TRBJ1-1, with 7 positions matching TRBD1. Germline trimming cut 7 bases from V and 1 base from J; bases unmatched to any gene: 3. The germline V gene has CDR1 SQVTM and CDR2 ANQGSEA. The CDR3 runs 12 residues.

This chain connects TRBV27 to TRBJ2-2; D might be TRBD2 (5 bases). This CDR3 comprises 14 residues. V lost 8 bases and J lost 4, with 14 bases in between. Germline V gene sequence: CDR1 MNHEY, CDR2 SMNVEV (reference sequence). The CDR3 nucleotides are TGTGCCAGCGCCCGGGTAGCGATCACCGGGGAGCTGTTTTTT. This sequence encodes CASARVAITGELFF.

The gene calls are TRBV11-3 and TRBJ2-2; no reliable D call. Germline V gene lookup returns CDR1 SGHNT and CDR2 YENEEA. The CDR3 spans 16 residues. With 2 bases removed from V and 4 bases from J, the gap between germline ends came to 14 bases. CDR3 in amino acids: CASSLFGGSSTGELFF. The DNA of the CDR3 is TGTGCCAGCAGCTTATTCGGCGGATCGAGCACCGGGGAGCTGTTTTTT.

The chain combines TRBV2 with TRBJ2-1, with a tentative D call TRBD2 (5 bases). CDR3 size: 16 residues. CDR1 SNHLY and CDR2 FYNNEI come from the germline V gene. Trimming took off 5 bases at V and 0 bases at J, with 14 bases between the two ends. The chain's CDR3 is CASSTRTGSSYNEQFF. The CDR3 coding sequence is TGTGCCAGCAGTACTCGGACGGGGAGCTCCTACAATGAGCAGTTCTTC.

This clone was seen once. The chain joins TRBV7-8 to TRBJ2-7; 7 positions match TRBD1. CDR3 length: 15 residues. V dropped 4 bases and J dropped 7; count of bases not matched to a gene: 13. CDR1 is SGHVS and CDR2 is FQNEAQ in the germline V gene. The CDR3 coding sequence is TGTGCCAGCAGCTATGCTCCGGACAGGCCCCGAGAGCAGTACTTC. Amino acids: CASSYAPDRPREQYF. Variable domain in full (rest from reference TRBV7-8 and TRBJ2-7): GAGVSQSPRYKVAKRGQDVALRCDPISGHVSLFWYQQALGQGPEFLTYFQNEAQLDKSGLPSDRFFAERPEGSVSTLKIQRTQQEDSAVYLCASSYAPDRPREQYFGPGTRLTVT.

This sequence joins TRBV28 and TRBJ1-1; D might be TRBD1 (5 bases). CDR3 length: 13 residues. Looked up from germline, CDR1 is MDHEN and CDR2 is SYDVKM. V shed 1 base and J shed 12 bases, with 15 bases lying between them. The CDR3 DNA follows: TGTGCCAGCAGTTTATCCCGACAGATCTGGCCTTTCTTT. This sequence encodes CASSLSRQIWPFF.

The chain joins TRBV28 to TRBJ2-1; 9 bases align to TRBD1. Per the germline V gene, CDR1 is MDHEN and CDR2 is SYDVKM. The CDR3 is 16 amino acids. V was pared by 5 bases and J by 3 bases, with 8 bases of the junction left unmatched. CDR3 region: CASSPAGQGSYNEQFF. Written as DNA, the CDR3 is TGTGCCAGCAGTCCCGCCGGACAGGGGAGCTACAATGAGCAGTTCTTC.

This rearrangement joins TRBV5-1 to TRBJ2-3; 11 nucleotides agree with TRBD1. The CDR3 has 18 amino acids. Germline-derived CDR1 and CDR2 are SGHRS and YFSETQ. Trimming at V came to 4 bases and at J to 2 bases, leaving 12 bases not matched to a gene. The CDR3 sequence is CASSLGQGAQIPTDTQYF. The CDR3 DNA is TGCGCCAGCAGCCTCGGACAGGGGGCGCAGATCCCCACAGATACGCAGTATTTT.

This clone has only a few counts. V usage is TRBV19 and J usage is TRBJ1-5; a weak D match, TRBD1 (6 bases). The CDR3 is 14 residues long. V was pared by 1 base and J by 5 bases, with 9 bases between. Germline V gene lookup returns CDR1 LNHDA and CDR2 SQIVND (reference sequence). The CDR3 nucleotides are TGTGCCAGTAGTATAGGGGGGACATATCAGCCCCAGCATTTT. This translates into CASSIGGTYQPQHF.

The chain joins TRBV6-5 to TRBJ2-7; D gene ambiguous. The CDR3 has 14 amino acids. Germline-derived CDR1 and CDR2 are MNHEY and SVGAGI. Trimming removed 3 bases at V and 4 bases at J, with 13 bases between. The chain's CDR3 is CASSYTDPMYEQYF. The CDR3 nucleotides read TGTGCCAGCAGTTATACAGACCCGATGTACGAGCAGTACTTC.